This T cell receptor beta chain stems from a study of T-cell memory formation after mild COVID-19. The germline V gene has CDR1 SGHVS and CDR2 FNYEAQ. The length of the CDR3 is 15 residues. Trimming took off 5 bases at V and 5 bases at J, with 18 bases between the two ends. This clonotype was seen at least ten times. Libraries for TCRalpha and TCRbeta carried sample barcodes and unique molecular identifiers via 5'RACE. MiXCR, applied by TCRdb to the 5' RACE reads, yields one record per CDR3 protein. This table has around 430,000 distinct CDR3 sequences, 16% appearing once. The source of this sequence is a man aged 18 to 35 who had mild COVID-19 (a few samples of this study predate the infection). Cell type and time point are not known. This sequence joins TRBV7-6 and TRBJ2-5; possibly TRBD2 for D (6 bases). Sequencing was performed on PBMCs or a T cell subset sorted from them (not recorded which). The CDR3 region is CASSPRSGVRETQYF. CDR3 nucleotides: TGTGCCAGCAGCCCAAGGTCGGGGGTACGGGAGACCCAGTACTTC.